The present T cell receptor (beta chain) was sequenced within a study of cytotoxic CD8 clonotypes in ibrutinib-treated CLL. Data came from immunoSEQ multiplex PCR; TCRdb stores just in-frame clones and leaves some out. The sample lists under 200,000 clones; roughly 80% were seen once. Germline assignment: CDR1 SGHKS and CDR2 YYEKEE (reference sequence). CDR3 size: 12 residues. The V and J ends lost 5 bases and 6 bases respectively, with 12 bases between them. Sequenced here: PBMCs, sampled after 24 months of ibrutinib treatment. This clonotype originated in a human donor with chronic lymphocytic leukemia. V usage is TRBV5-5 and J usage is TRBJ2-7; D is ambiguous. CDR3 DNA: TGTGCCAGCAGTCCAAAACACCGCGAGCAGTACTTC. Its protein product is CASSPKHREQYF.